This entry lists 6 T cell receptor beta chains sequenced from one sample in a study of OX40 agonist ivuxolimab in advanced cancers. The method was immunoSEQ multiplex PCR; TCRdb's version includes in-frame clones alone and lacks a portion of them. The repertoire has over 40,000 clones, roughly four fifths of them found once; the top ten carry approximately 3%. The source material was CD4+ or CD8+ T cells sorted from blood, sampled in a trial of the OX40 agonist ivuxolimab. The receptors were sampled from an adult with an advanced solid tumor such as melanoma, head and neck, liver or kidney cancer.

This chain links TRBV5-1 with TRBJ2-2; 8 bases are a match to TRBD1. CDR1 is SGHRS and CDR2 is YFSETQ in the germline V gene. The junction had 6 bases not matched to a gene; V was cut back by 4 bases and J by 1 base. The CDR3 is made up of 16 amino acids. The CDR3 loop reads CASSPGQGLNTGELFF. In nucleotides, the CDR3 is TGCGCCAGCAGCCCAGGACAGGGACTGAACACCGGGGAGCTGTTTTTT.

This chain uses TRBV18 with TRBJ1-5; D perhaps matches TRBD1 (6 bases). CDR3 size: 13 residues. V lost 6 bases and J 5 bases, leaving 11 bases between the germline ends. Germline V gene data show CDR1 as KGHSH and CDR2 as LQKENI. CDR3 sequence reads: CASSTGRDQPQHF. The CDR3 DNA reads TGTGCCAGCTCGACAGGACGTGATCAGCCCCAGCATTTT. Full variable domain (outside the CDR3, taken from reference TRBV18 and TRBJ1-5): NAGVMQNPRHLVRRRGQEARLRCSPMKGHSHVYWYRQLPEEGLKFMVYLQKENIIDESGMPKERFSAEFPKEGPSILRIQQVVRGDSAAYFCASSTGRDQPQHFGDGTRLSIL.

This sequence joins TRBV7-9 and TRBJ2-6; a weak D match, TRBD2 (5 bases). Trimming removed 1 base from V and 2 bases from J, with 12 bases in between. CDR1 is SEHNR, CDR2 FQNEAQ, per germline (reference sequence). This CDR3 has 17 amino acids. The CDR3 spells CASSLGRLTAGANVLTF. DNA of the CDR3: TGTGCCAGCAGCTTAGGTAGACTAACCGCTGGGGCCAACGTCCTGACTTTC.

In DNA, the CDR3 is TGTGCCAGCAGCTTTTGGGGTGGGGCCAACGTCCTGACTTTC. It translates to CASSFWGGANVLTF. The chain links TRBV13 to TRBJ2-6; D is uncertain. The CDR3 consists of 14 residues. Between the trimmed V and J ends, which lost 3 bases and 3 bases, there was a span of 6 bases. CDR1 is PRHDT and CDR2 is FYEKMQ in the germline V gene (reference sequence). The full variable domain, with the rest looked up from reference TRBV13 and TRBJ2-6, is AAGVIQSPRHLIKEKRETATLKCYPIPRHDTVYWYQQGPGQDPQFLISFYEKMQSDKGSIPDRFSAQQFSDYHSELNMSSLELGDSALYFCASSFWGGANVLTFGAGSRLTVL.

The CDR3 is CASSRGTGRRKGYTF. CDR3 DNA sequence: TGTGCCAGCAGCCGAGGGACAGGGAGGCGGAAAGGCTACACCTTC. The V call is TRBV7-9, the J call TRBJ1-2; 9 nucleotides match TRBD1. CDR3 length: 15 residues. J was trimmed by 8 bases and V by 5 bases; bases with no gene match: 12. CDR1 is SEHNR, CDR2 FQNEAQ, per germline (reference sequence).

This clone came up once. The chain links TRBV5-4 to TRBJ1-5, with TRBD1 matching over 9 bases. Germline lookup yields CDR1 SGHNT and CDR2 YYREEE (reference sequence). Trimming cost V 4 bases and J 0 bases; bases outside gene matches: 11. The CDR3 is made up of 18 amino acids. The CDR3 sequence is CASSPPGDRAHSNQPQHF. As DNA, the CDR3 is TGTGCCAGCAGCCCCCCGGGGGACAGGGCCCATAGCAATCAGCCCCAGCATTTT.